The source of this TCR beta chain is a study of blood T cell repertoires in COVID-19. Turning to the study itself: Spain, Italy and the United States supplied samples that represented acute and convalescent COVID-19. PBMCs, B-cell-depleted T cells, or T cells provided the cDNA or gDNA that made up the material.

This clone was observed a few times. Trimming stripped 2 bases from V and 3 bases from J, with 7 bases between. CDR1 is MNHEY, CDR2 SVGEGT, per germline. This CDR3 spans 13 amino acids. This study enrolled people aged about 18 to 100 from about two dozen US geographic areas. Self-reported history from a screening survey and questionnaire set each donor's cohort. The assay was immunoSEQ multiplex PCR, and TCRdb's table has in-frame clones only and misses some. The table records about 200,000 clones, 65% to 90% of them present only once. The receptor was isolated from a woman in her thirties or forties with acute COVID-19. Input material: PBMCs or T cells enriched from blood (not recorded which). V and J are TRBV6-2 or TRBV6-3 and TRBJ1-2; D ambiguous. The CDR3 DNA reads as TGTGCCAGCAGTTACGGGCCAGACTATGGCTACACCTTC. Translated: CASSYGPDYGYTF.